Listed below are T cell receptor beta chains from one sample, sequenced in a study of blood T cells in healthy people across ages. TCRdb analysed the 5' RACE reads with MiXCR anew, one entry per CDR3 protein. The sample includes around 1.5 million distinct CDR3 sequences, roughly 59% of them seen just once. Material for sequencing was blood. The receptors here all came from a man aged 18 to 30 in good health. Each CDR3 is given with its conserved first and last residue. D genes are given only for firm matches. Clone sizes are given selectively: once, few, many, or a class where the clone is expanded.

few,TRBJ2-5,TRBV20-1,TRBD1,TGCAGTGTTTTGACAGGGAAAGAGACCCAGTACTTC,CSVLTGKETQYF
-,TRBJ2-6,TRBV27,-,TGTGCCAGCAGCAAGACAACTGGGGCCAACGTCCTGACTTTC,CASSKTTGANVLTF
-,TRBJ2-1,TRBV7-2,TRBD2,TGTGCCAGCAGCTTAATTCAGCTAGCGGGGATTTACAATGAGCAGTTCTTC,CASSLIQLAGIYNEQFF
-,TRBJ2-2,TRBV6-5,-,TGTGCCAGCAGTTACTCTTCAGGGTCCGGGGAGCTGTTTTTT,CASSYSSGSGELFF
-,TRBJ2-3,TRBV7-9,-,TGTGCCAGCAGCTCCCGTAACTTAAATACAGATACGCAGTATTTT,CASSSRNLNTDTQYF
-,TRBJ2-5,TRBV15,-,TGTGCCACCAGCAGAGACAAGTGGACCCAGTACTTC,CATSRDKWTQYF
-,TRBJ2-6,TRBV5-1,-,TGCGCCAGCAGCTTGTTTGGCCAGAGCTCTGGGGCCAACGTCCTGACTTTC,CASSLFGQSSGANVLTF
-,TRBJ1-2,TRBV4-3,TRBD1,TGCGCCAGCAGCCCCCGGGACAGGAATGGCTACACCTTC,CASSPRDRNGYTF
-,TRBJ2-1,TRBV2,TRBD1,TGTGCCAGCAGAGGGACAGGGGTTTACAATGAGCAGTTCTTC,CASRGTGVYNEQFF
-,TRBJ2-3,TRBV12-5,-,TGTGCTAGCGGATCGGGGCTGGATACGCAGTATTTT,CASGSGLDTQYF
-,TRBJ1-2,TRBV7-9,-,TGTGCCAGCAGCTCGCGGACTTTATCATATGGCTACACCTTC,CASSSRTLSYGYTF
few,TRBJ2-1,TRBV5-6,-,TGTGCCAGCACCTCATGGGGGTACCGAACCTACAATGAGCAGTTCTTC,CASTSWGYRTYNEQFF
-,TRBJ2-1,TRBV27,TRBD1,TGTGCCAGCAGCCCGGACAGGGCCCATGAGCAGTTCTTC,CASSPDRAHEQFF
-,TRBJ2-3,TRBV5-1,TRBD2,TGCGCCAGCAGCCAGCGGGAGAGCGCCTACACAGATACGCAGTATTTT,CASSQRESAYTDTQYF
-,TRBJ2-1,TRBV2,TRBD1,TGTGCCAGCAGTGAGTGGACAGGGTCCTACAATGAGCAGTTCTTC,CASSEWTGSYNEQFF
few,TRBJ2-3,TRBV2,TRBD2,TGTGCCAGCAGACGTACTAGCGGAAGCACAGATACGCAGTATTTT,CASRRTSGSTDTQYF
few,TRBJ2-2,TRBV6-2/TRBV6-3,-,TGTGCCAGCAGTATAAGCCGAGACTCCACCGGGGAGCTGTTTTTT,CASSISRDSTGELFF
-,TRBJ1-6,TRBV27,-,TGTGCCAGCAGCGCCGGGTATTCACCCCTCCACTTT,CASSAGYSPLHF
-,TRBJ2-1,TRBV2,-,TGTGCCAGAAAAAGAGGGGAGAGCTCCTACAATGAGCAGTTCTTC,CARKRGESSYNEQFF
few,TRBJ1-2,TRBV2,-,TGTGCCAGCAGTGAGGGGGCGAGGGGTAACTATGGCTACACCTTC,CASSEGARGNYGYTF
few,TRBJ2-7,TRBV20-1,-,TGCAGTGCTATTGTGGAAAAGCAGTACTTC,CSAIVEKQYF
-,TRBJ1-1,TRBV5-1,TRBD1,TGCGCCAGCAGCTACTCAACAGGGGAGGCTGAAGCTTTCTTT,CASSYSTGEAEAFF
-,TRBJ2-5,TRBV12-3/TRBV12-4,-,TGTGCCAGCAGTTTAGAGGGCGCATGGGAGACCCAGTACTTC,CASSLEGAWETQYF
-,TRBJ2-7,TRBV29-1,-,TGCGGCGTGGGACAATCAGGGAACGAGCAGTACTTC,CGVGQSGNEQYF
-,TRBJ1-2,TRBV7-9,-,TGTGCCAGCACCCGACTTATTTCTGAAGGCGATGGCTACACCTTC,CASTRLISEGDGYTF
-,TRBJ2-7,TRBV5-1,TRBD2,TGCGCCAGCAGCGCCGACCCTAGCGGGTACTACGAGCAGTACTTC,CASSADPSGYYEQYF
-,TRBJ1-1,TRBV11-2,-,TGTGCCAGCAGCTTACCCGGGGGGCCAGCTTTCTTT,CASSLPGGPAFF
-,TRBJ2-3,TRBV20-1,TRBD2,TGCAGTGCAAGCGGACTAGCGGGAGTCACAGATACGCAGTATTTT,CSASGLAGVTDTQYF
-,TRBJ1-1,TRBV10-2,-,TGCGCCAGCATCCCACCCACCTCCACTGAAGCTTTCTTT,CASIPPTSTEAFF
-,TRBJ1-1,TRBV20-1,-,TGCAGTGCTAGAGATCATCAGGGCCAGGCTTTCTTT,CSARDHQGQAFF
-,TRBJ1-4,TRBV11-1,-,TGTGCCAGCAGCCCAAACCACGCGGGTAATGAAAAACTGTTTTTT,CASSPNHAGNEKLFF
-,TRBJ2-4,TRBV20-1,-,TGCAGTGCTAGGGACTCCCAAATTCAGTACTTC,CSARDSQIQYF
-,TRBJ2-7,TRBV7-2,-,TGTGCCAGCAGCTTACAGGGCGTGGGAATACGGAACTCCTACGAGCAGTACTTC,CASSLQGVGIRNSYEQYF
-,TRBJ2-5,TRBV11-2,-,TGTGCCAGCAGCTTAACGGACCCCTGGGGGGAGACCCAGTACTTC,CASSLTDPWGETQYF
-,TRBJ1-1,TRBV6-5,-,TGTGCCAGCATTCCGGGGCGACGGACTGAAACTTTCTTT,CASIPGRRTETFF
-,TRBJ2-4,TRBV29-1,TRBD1,TGCAGCGTTTCCGGGACAGGGGGGGAGGCGGGAGAGCGTGAGCAGTACTTC,CSVSGTGGEAGEREQYF
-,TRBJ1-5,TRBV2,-,TGTGCCAGCAGCCGCCGAGGGTCGGGGGGGGAACAGCCCCAGCATTTT,CASSRRGSGGEQPQHF